This TCR beta chain was obtained from a study of CD8 T cells in Susac syndrome. Findings and limits, study-wide: TEMRA cells and active patients showed peak Susac CD8+ clonal expansion. It was acknowledged in the study that its TCR sequencing and HLA analysis involved a relatively small number of individuals.

Points on this clonotype: The antigen is unknown.

The CDR3 length is 14 residues. CDR1 MGHDK and CDR2 SYGVNS come from the germline V gene. The V and J ends lost 7 bases and 3 bases, in that order; junction bases with no gene match: 7. Random hexamers served to reverse transcribe about 0.5 to 1 ug RNA. An immunoSEQ multiplex PCR amplified TCR beta CDR3 over 54 Vbeta and 13 Jbeta. TCRdb re-analysed the immunoSEQ multiplex PCR reads in MiXCR, keeping a single row per CDR3 protein. Here the sample spans 120,000 or so distinct CDR3 sequences, just under 95% being singletons. This clonotype was sampled from a human donor with Susac syndrome. Source material: CD8+ T cells from PBMCs. V is TRBV25-1 and J is TRBJ2-7, with TRBD2 matching over 9 bases. The DNA of the CDR3 is TGTGCCAGCACGGAAGCGGGGGGCGACTACGAGCAGTACTTC. Translation gives CASTEAGGDYEQYF.